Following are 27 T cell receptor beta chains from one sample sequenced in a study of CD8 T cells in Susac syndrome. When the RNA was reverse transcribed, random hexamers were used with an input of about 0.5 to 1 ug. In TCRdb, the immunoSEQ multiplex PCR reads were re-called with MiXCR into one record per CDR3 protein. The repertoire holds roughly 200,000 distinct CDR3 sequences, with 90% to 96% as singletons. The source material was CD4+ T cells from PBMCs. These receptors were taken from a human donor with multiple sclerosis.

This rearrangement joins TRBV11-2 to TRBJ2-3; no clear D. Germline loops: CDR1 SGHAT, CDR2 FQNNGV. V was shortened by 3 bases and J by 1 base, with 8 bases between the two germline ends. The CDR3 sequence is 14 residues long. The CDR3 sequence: CASSFPGRTDTQYF. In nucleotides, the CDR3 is TGTGCCAGCAGCTTCCCGGGCCGCACAGATACGCAGTATTTT.

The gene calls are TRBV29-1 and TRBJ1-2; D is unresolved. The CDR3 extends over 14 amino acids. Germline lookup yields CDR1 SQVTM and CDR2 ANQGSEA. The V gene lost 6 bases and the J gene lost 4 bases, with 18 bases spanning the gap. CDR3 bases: TGCAGCGTCCTAATCCGACTGGACGGCTATGGCTACACCTTC. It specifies CSVLIRLDGYGYTF. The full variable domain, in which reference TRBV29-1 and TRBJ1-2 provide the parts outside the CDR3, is SAVISQKPSRDICQRGTSLTIQCQVDSQVTMMFWYRQQPGQSLTLIATANQGSEATYESGFVIDKFPISRPNLTFSTLTVSNMSPEDSSIYLCSVLIRLDGYGYTFGSGTRLTVV.

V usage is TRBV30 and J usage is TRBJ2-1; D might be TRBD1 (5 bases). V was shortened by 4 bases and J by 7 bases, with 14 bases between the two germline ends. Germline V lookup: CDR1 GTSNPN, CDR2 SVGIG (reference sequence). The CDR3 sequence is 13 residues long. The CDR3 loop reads CAWIFGRDNEQFF. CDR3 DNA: TGTGCCTGGATTTTCGGCAGGGATAATGAGCAGTTCTTC.

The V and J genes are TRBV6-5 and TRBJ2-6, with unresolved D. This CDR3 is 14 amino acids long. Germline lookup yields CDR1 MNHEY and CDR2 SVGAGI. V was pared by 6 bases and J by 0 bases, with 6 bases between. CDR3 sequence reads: CASREISGANVLTF. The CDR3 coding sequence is TGTGCCAGCAGGGAGATCTCTGGGGCCAACGTCCTGACTTTC.

In DNA, the CDR3 is TGTGCCTGGAGTAGGCGCTCCTACGAGCAGTACTTC. Its protein is CAWSRRSYEQYF. The chain has TRBV30 and TRBJ2-7; D not resolved. The CDR3 is 12 amino acids. Germline CDR1 is GTSNPN and CDR2 is SVGIG (reference sequence). V was trimmed by 2 bases and J by 0 bases, leaving 5 bases between them.

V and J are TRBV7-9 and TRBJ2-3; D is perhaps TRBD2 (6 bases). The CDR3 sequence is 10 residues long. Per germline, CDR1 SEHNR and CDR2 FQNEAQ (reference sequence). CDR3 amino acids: CTAGTDTQYF. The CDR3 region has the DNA TGTACAGCGGGTACAGATACGCAGTATTTT.

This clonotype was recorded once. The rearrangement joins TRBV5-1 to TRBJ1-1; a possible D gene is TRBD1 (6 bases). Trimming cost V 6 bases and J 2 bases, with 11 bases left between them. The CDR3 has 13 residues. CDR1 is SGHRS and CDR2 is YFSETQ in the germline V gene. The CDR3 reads CASKRGGNTEAFF. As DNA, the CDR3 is TGCGCCAGCAAAAGAGGGGGTAACACTGAAGCTTTCTTT.

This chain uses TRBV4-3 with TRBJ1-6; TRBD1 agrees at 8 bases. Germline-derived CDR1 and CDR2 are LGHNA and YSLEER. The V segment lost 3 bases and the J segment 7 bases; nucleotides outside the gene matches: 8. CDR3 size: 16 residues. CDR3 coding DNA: TGCGCCAGCAGCCAGGACAGGGTGATACGAAATTCACCCCTCCACTTT. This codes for CASSQDRVIRNSPLHF.

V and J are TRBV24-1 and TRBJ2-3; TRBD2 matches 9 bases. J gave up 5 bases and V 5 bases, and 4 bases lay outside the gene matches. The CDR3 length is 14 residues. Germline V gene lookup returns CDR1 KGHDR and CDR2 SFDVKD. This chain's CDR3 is CATSGGGAIDTQYF. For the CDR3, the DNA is TGTGCCACCAGTGGCGGGGGGGCGATAGATACGCAGTATTTT.

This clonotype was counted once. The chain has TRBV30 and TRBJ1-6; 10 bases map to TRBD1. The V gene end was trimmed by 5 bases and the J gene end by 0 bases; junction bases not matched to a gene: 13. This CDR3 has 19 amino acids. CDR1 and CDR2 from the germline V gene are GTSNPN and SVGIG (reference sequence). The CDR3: CAWGGTGTGVISYNSPLHF. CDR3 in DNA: TGTGCCTGGGGAGGGACCGGGACAGGGGTAATCTCCTATAATTCACCCCTCCACTTT.

The CDR3 region has the DNA TGTGCCAGCAGCCAAGAGAGCGACAGGGGAACGACTGGGGCCAACGTCCTGACTTTC. This gives the protein CASSQESDRGTTGANVLTF. The rearrangement links TRBV4-2 to TRBJ2-6; TRBD1 matches at 8 bases. CDR1 LGHNA and CDR2 YNFKEQ come from the germline V gene. The length of the CDR3 is 19 residues. With V trimmed by 0 bases and J by 2 bases, 9 bases remained unmatched.

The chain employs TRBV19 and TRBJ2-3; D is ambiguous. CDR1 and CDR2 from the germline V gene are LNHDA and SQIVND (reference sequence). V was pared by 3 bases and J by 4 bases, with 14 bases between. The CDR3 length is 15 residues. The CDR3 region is CASSIGRSFADTQYF. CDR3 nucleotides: TGTGCCAGTAGTATCGGACGCTCTTTTGCAGATACGCAGTATTTT.

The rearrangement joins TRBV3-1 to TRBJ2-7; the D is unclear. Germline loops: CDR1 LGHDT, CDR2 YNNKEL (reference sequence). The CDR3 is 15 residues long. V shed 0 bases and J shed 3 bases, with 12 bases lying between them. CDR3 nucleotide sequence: TGTGCCAGCAGCCAAGATTCGGGCAGGATCTACGAGCAGTACTTC. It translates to CASSQDSGRIYEQYF.

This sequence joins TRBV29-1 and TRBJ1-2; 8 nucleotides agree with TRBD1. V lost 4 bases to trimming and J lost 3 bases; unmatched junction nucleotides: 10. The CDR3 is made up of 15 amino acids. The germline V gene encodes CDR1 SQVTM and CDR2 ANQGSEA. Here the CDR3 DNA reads TGCAGCGTTGCCCTACAGGGGGTGGCGGACTATGGCTACACCTTC. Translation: CSVALQGVADYGYTF. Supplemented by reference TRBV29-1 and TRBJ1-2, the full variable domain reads SAVISQKPSRDICQRGTSLTIQCQVDSQVTMMFWYRQQPGQSLTLIATANQGSEATYESGFVIDKFPISRPNLTFSTLTVSNMSPEDSSIYLCSVALQGVADYGYTFGSGTRLTVV.

CDR3 DNA sequence: TGTGCCAGCATGCCCCCAGAGACCTACGAGCAGTACTTC. Encoded protein: CASMPPETYEQYF. The chain couples TRBV12-3 or TRBV12-4 to TRBJ2-7; no firm D call. Trimming pared 7 bases from V and 2 bases from J, leaving 12 bases between. The CDR3 is made up of 13 amino acids.

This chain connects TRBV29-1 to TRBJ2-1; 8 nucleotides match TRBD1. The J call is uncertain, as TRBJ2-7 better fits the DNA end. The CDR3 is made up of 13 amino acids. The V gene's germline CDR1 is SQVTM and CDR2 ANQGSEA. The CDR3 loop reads CSVVRDRGLEQYF. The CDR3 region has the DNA TGCAGCGTTGTTCGAGACAGGGGCCTCGAGCAGTACTTC.

CDR3 residues: CAWSTITYEQYF. CDR3 sequence (DNA): TGTGCCTGGAGTACGATAACCTACGAGCAGTACTTC. The chain recombines TRBV30 with TRBJ2-7; D is unclear. The CDR3 spans 12 residues. V was pared by 2 bases and J by 2 bases, with 7 bases between. Per the germline V gene, CDR1 is GTSNPN and CDR2 is SVGIG (reference sequence).

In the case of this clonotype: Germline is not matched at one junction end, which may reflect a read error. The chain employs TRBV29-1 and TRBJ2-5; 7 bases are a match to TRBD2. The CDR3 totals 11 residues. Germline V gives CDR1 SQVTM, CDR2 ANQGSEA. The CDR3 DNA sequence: TGCAGCGTTGAGGTAGCGGGCCGCTTAAACTTC. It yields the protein CSVEVAGRLNF. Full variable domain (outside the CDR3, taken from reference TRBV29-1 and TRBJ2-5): SAVISQKPSRDICQRGTSLTIQCQVDSQVTMMFWYRQQPGQSLTLIATANQGSEATYESGFVIDKFPISRPNLTFSTLTVSNMSPEDSSIYLCSVEVAGRLNFGPGTRLLVL.

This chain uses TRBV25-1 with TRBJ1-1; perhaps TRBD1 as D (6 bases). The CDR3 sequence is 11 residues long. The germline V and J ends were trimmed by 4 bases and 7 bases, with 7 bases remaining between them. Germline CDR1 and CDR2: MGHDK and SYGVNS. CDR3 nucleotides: TGTGCCAGCAGTGGGGGGCTTGAAGCTTTCTTT. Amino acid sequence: CASSGGLEAFF.

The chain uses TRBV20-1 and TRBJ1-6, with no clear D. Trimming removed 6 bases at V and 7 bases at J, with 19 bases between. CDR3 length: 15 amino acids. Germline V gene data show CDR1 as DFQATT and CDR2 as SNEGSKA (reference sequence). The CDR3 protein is CSATNSGLGNSPLHF. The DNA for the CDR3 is TGCAGTGCCACCAATTCAGGTCTGGGGAATTCACCCCTCCACTTT.

The CDR3 region is CSATRQAETQYF. For the CDR3, the DNA is TGCAGTGCCACCAGACAGGCGGAGACCCAGTACTTC. The chain couples TRBV20-1 to TRBJ2-5; D might be TRBD1 (6 bases). Germline lookup yields CDR1 DFQATT and CDR2 SNEGSKA (reference sequence). V was cut by 6 bases and J by 5 bases, with 13 bases left in between. The CDR3 sequence is 12 residues long.

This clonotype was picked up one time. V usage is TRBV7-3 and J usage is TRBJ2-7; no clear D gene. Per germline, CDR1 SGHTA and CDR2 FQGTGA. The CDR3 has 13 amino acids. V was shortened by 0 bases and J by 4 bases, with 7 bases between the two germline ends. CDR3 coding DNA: TGTGCCAGCAGCTTAACGTGGAGATACGAGCAGTACTTC. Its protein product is CASSLTWRYEQYF.

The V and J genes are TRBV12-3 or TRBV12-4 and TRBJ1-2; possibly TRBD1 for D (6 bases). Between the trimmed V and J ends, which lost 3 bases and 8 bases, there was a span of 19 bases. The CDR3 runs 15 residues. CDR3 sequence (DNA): TGTGCCAGCAGTTTTGGACAGTTTAGTGTGGAGGGCTACACCTTC. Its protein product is CASSFGQFSVEGYTF.

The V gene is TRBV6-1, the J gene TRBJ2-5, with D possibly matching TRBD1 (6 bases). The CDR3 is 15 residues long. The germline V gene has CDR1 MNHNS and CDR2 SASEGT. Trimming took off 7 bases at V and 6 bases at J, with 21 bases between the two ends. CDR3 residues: CASTLNLDRSKTQYF. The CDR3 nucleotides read TGTGCCAGCACCTTGAACCTTGACAGGTCTAAGACCCAGTACTTC.

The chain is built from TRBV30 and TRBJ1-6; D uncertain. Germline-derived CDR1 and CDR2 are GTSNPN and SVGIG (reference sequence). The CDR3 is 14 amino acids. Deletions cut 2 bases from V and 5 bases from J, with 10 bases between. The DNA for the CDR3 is TGTGCCTGGAGTCCCTGGGGTGATAATTCACCCCTCCACTTT. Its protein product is CAWSPWGDNSPLHF.

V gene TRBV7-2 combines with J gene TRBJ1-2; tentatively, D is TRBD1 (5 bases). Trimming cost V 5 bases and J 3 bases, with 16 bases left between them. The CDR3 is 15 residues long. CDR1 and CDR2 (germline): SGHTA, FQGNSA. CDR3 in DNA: TGTGCCAGCAGCCGTGTCGGGGGGAGTGACTATGGCTACACCTTC. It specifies CASSRVGGSDYGYTF.

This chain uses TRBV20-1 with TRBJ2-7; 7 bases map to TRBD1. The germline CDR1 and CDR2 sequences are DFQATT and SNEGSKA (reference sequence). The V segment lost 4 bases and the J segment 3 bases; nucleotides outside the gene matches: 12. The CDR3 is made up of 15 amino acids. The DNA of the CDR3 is TGCAGTGCTACCGCGACGACAGGGTTCGGCTACGAGCAGTACTTC. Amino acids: CSATATTGFGYEQYF.